The text below deals with one TCR beta chain. In this sample, this clone turned up a few times. Its cognate antigen has yet to be identified. Base-call qualities are not available, and no considerably larger clone is one nucleotide away. TCRbeta CDR3 regions were amplified from genomic DNA using the immunoSEQ Assay, a bias-controlled multiplex PCR. The study's processing was this. The number of nucleated cells in each sample was estimated by amplification of reference gene primers within the assay. To quantify the absolute abundance of each unique TCRbeta CDR3 rearrangement, sequence reads were collapsed and filtered. For each sample, productive Simpson clonality was calculated by taking the square root of Simpson's diversity index across productive rearrangements. Not all clones reach the TCRdb copy of this immuneACCESS table, which keeps in-frame sequences only. Checked studies attribute under half of the gap to unresolved V genes and leave the rest unexplained. That table gives V, J and clone size, and the DNA gave D and trimming. The table for this sample lists around 310,000 clones; roughly 89% of them were counted only once. The top ten constitute roughly 10% of the sample.

This entry comes from a study of blood T cell repertoires in COVID-19 (dated by TCRdb to the early 2020s). At the level of the whole study: The collaborator samples originated in the United States, Italy and Spain and spanned the acute and convalescent phases of COVID-19. Deeply sampled blood TCRbeta repertoires from subjects exposed to, actively infected with, or recovered from COVID-19 were included in the dataset. The material from the prospective study consisted of cDNA or gDNA derived from T cells, B-cell-depleted T cells, or PBMCs. The repertoires were released in a freely available public database intended as a resource for research on the immune response to SARS-CoV-2. Where available, HLA class I and class II types were obtained from metadata supplied by the sample provider rather than from assay-based typing. Samples came from the ongoing ImmuneRACE study (first 160 participants) plus 1,254 subjects from 6 global collaborators. A de-identified subject ID, COVID-19 status, age in years and sex were almost always included in the sample metadata.

The investigation overall reported the following: How much clinical and demographic metadata was included differed by source and by participant, and the metadata was provided uncurated.

The cysteine opens and the phenylalanine closes a CDR3 of 16 amino acids. The retained sequence is limited to the CDR3, 48 bases, with the frame set at the first base. CDR1 and CDR2, per the germline V gene (reference sequence), are LGHDT and YNNKEL. V is cut by 4 bases and J by 4 bases, and the space between the germline ends is 16 bases. In the prospective study, participants were roughly 18 to 100 years old, resided in about two dozen geographic areas of the United States, and were enrolled through a virtual design. To assign participants to cohorts, the prospective study relied on clinical history that participants themselves reported in a screening survey and a study questionnaire. Recovered participants in ImmuneRACE Cohort 3 were defined as having two consecutive negative NP/OP PCR tests, clearance from a healthcare professional, or resolution of symptoms. Mobile phlebotomists in the prospective study collected whole blood, serum and a nasopharyngeal or oropharyngeal swab from every participant. Prospective study participants could optionally give additional blood draws and questionnaires over an approximately two-month period. Prospective study blood samples were shipped either frozen or at room temperature before DNA extraction.

The source of this sequence is a woman aged 25 to 45 who had recovered from COVID-19. Sequenced input: PBMCs or T cells enriched from blood (not recorded which). The V gene is TRBV3-1 (or the pseudogene TRBV3-2) and the J gene is TRBJ2-2, and the D gene may be TRBD2, 6 bases matching. The nucleotide sequence is TGTGCCAGCAGCCCACACGAGGAGGGCGGCACCGGGGAGCTGTTTTTT. Its protein is CASSPHEEGGTGELFF.